This T cell receptor beta chain came from a study of T cell changes during pregnancy in multiple sclerosis. The CDR3 length is 16 residues. Per germline, CDR1 SGHNT and CDR2 YENEEA. Trimming took 5 bases from V and 7 from J; bases not matched to a gene: 12. Using immunoSEQ multiplex PCR, the repertoire was profiled, and TCRdb retains in-frame clones only, with some absent. This repertoire shows under 50,000 clones, 95% found once; its top ten account for around 6.4%. This specimen was CD8+ T cells from peripheral blood mononuclear cells, taken in the first trimester of pregnancy. The V gene is TRBV11-3, the J gene TRBJ2-1; 9 nucleotides match TRBD2. This receptor was identified in a female donor with multiple sclerosis, enrolled in a pregnancy study. The CDR3 bases are TGTGCCAGCAGCCAGACGGCGGGAGGGCCGCGGAATGAGCAGTTCTTC. It translates to CASSQTAGGPRNEQFF.